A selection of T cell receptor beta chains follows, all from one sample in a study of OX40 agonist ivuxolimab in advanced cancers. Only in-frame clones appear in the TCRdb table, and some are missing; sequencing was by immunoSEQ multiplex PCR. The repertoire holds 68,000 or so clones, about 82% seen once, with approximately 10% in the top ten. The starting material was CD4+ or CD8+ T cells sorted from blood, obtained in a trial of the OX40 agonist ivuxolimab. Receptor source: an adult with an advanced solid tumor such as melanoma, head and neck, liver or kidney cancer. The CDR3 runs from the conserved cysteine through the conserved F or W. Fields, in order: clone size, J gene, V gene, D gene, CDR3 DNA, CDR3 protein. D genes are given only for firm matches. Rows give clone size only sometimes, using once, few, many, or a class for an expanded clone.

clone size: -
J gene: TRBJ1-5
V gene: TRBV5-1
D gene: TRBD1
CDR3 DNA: TGCGCCAGCAGTCGTTCCGGGACAGATGGCAATCAGCCCCAGCATTTT
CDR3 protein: CASSRSGTDGNQPQHF

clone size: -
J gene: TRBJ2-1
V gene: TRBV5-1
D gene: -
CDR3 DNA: TGCGCCAGCAGCCTTTTTGCGGGTTCATACAATGAGCAGTTCTTC
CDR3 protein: CASSLFAGSYNEQFF

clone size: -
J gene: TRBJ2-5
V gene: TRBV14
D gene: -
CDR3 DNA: TGTGCCAGCAGCCAAGAGAGGGGTATCCAAGAGACCCAGTACTTC
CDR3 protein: CASSQERGIQETQYF

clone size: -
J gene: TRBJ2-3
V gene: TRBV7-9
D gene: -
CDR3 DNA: TGTGCCAGCAGCTCCAGGGTTATCCCAGATACGCAGTATTTT
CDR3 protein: CASSSRVIPDTQYF

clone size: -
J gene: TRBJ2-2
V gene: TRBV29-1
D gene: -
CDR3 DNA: TGCAGCGTTGAAGGGACGACTATCACCGGGGAGCTGTTTTTT
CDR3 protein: CSVEGTTITGELFF

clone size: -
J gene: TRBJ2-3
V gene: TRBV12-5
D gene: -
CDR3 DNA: TGTGCTAGTGGGTTAGGGACTAGCACAGATACGCAGTATTTT
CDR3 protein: CASGLGTSTDTQYF

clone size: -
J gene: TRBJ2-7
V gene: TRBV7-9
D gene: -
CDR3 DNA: TGTGCCAGCAGCCTACCGGGGCCGTACGAGCAGTACTTC
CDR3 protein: CASSLPGPYEQYF

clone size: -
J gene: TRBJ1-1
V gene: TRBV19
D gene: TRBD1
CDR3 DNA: TGTGCCAGTAGAGACAGGGGAAAGAGGACTGAAGCTTTCTTT
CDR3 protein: CASRDRGKRTEAFF

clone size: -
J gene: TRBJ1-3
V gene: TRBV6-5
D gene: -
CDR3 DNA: TGTGCCAGCAGTACAACTGGAAACACCATATATTTT
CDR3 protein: CASSTTGNTIYF

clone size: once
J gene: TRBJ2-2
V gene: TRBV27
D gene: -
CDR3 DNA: TGTGCCAGCAGGGGGGGGGCAGGGAGAACCGGGGAGCTGTTTTTT
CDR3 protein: CASRGGAGRTGELFF

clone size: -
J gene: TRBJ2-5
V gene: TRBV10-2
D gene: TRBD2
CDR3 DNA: TGCGCCAGCACTTGGACTAGCGGGAGCCAAGAGACCCAGTACTTC
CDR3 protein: CASTWTSGSQETQYF

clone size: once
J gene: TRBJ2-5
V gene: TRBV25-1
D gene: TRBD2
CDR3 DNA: TGTGCCAGCAGTGATCCTAGCGGGGGCCAAGAGACCCAGTACTTC
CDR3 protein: CASSDPSGGQETQYF

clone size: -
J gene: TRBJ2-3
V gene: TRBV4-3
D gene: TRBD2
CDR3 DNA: TGCGCCAGCAGCCAGCATGGGACTAGCGGCACAGATACGCAGTATTTT
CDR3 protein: CASSQHGTSGTDTQYF

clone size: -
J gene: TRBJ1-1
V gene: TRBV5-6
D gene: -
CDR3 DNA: TGTGCCAGCAGTAGGAACACTGAAGCTTTCTTT
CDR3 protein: CASSRNTEAFF

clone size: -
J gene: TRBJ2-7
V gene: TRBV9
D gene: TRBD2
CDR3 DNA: TGTGCCAGCAGCGCCAGTGGGACTAGCGGGGCCTACGAGCAGTACTTC
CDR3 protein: CASSASGTSGAYEQYF

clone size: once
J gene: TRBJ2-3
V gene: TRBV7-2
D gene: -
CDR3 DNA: TGTGCCAGCAGCTCCCCCGGCGGGGCGACAGATACGCAGTATTTT
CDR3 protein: CASSSPGGATDTQYF

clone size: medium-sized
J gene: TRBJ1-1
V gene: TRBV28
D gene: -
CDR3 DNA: TGTGCCAGCAGTTCCCCAGGGAGCGTAGACACTGAAGCTTTCTTT
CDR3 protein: CASSSPGSVDTEAFF

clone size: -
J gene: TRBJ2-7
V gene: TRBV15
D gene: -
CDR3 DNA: TGTGCCACCAGCAGCCAAGACAGTTACGAGCAGTACTTC
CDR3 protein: CATSSQDSYEQYF

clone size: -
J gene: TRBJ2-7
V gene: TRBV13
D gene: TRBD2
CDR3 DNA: TGTGCCAGCAGTACGGGAGGGGTGTCCTACGAGCAGTACTTC
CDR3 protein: CASSTGGVSYEQYF

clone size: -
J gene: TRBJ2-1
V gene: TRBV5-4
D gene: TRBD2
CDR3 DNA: TGTGCCAGCAGCCAGGGACTAGCGAATGAGCAGTTCTTC
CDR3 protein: CASSQGLANEQFF